This is a list of T cell receptor beta chains from one sample in a study of shared clonotypes between healthy human individuals. Sequencing was performed with immunoSEQ multiplex PCR; in TCRdb, only in-frame clones are kept and a portion is missing. The sample includes hundreds of thousands of clones, around 73% of them seen just once. Sequencing used memory CD4+ T cells sorted from blood. The receptors were sampled from a woman aged 30 to 39 in good health. Each CDR3 is given with its conserved first and last residue. A D gene is named only where the DNA matches it firmly. Size is stated for part of the rows, as once, few or many counts, or as a class when the clone is expanded.

D | J | size | V | DNA | CDR3
TRBD1 | TRBJ2-2 | NA | TRBV27 | TGTGCCAGCAGTCCCAGGGGGCTCACGAACACCGGGGAGCTGTTTTTT | CASSPRGLTNTGELFF
NA | TRBJ2-5 | once | TRBV5-1 | TGCGCCAGCAGCTTGAGTACGTCGTCCATCCAAGAGACCCAGTACTTC | CASSLSTSSIQETQYF
NA | TRBJ1-5 | NA | TRBV2 | TGTGCCAGCAGTGCCTGGACAGAACAGCCCCAGCATTTT | CASSAWTEQPQHF
NA | TRBJ1-4 | NA | TRBV7-9 | TGTGCCAGCAGCCACGCGGGCGAGGGGACAAAACTGTTTTTT | CASSHAGEGTKLFF
NA | TRBJ2-5 | NA | TRBV4-2 | TGTGCCAGCAGCCAAGACGACAGGCAAGAGACCCAGTACTTC | CASSQDDRQETQYF
NA | TRBJ2-5 | NA | TRBV10-2 | TGCGCCAGCAGTGACCCCCAGACGATCCAGACCCAGTACTTC | CASSDPQTIQTQYF
NA | TRBJ2-1 | NA | TRBV5-1 | TGCGCCAGCAGCTTGCCGACTACCCGGGGAAACAATGAGCAGTTCTTC | CASSLPTTRGNNEQFF
NA | TRBJ1-4 | NA | TRBV4-1 | TGCGCCAGCAGCTTCTTACAGGGAGAAAAACTGTTTTTT | CASSFLQGEKLFF
NA | TRBJ2-1 | NA | TRBV5-4 | TGTGCCAGCAGCTTGGAATTGGCAGGGCTTTACAATGAGCAGTTCTTC | CASSLELAGLYNEQFF
TRBD2 | TRBJ2-7 | NA | TRBV7-6 | TGTGCCAGCAGCTTTGGCGGACTAGCGGGGGGATCAATTACGAACTACGAGCAGTACTTC | CASSFGGLAGGSITNYEQYF
TRBD1 | TRBJ1-2 | NA | TRBV25-1 | TGTGCCAGCAGCCCAGGGGGGGGCTACACCTTC | CASSPGGGYTF
TRBD1 | TRBJ1-5 | once | TRBV28 | TGTGCCAGCAGTTTAATAAGGAGACAGGGGAGTAAGGGTAGCAATCAGCCCCAGCATTTT | CASSLIRRQGSKGSNQPQHF
NA | TRBJ2-7 | once | TRBV5-1 | TGCGCCAGCAGCTCTACAGGTGGGAGCTCCTACGAGCAGTACTTC | CASSSTGGSSYEQYF
NA | TRBJ2-7 | NA | TRBV11-2 | TGTGCCAGCAGCCACCGACTAGACTTCTCCTACGAGCAGTACTTC | CASSHRLDFSYEQYF
NA | TRBJ2-3 | NA | TRBV6-5 | TGTGCCAGCAGTTACATGTGGGCAGATACGCAGTATTTT | CASSYMWADTQYF
TRBD1 | TRBJ2-2 | NA | TRBV5-4 | TGTGCCAGCAGCTTGGGGACAGGGCCCACCGGGGAGCTGTTTTTT | CASSLGTGPTGELFF
NA | TRBJ1-5 | few | TRBV2 | TGTGCCAGCAGAGTGGACAGTAGCAATCAGCCCCAGCATTTT | CASRVDSSNQPQHF
NA | TRBJ2-2 | NA | TRBV14 | TGTGCCAGCAGCCAACAGGGTGTGGGGCTGACCGGGGAGCTGTTTTTT | CASSQQGVGLTGELFF
NA | TRBJ2-1 | NA | TRBV13 | TGTGCCAGCAGCCTGGGACACCTCCTTTACAATGAGCAGTTCTTC | CASSLGHLLYNEQFF
NA | TRBJ2-3 | many | TRBV2 | TGTGCCAGCAGTGTAAGACAGGATAGCACAGATACGCAGTATTTT | CASSVRQDSTDTQYF
NA | TRBJ2-7 | many | TRBV21-1 | NA | CASSKVAPGSGYRDRGAEQYF
TRBD2 | TRBJ2-2 | NA | TRBV11-2 | TGTGCCAGCAGCCGTCAGACTAGCGGGAGTGCCGGGGAGCTGTTTTTT | CASSRQTSGSAGELFF
NA | TRBJ2-5 | few | TRBV5-3 | TGTGCCAGAAGCTTAGACAGCTGTCAAGAGACCCAGTACTTC | CARSLDSCQETQYF
NA | TRBJ2-1 | NA | TRBV7-9 | TGTGCCAGCAGTCCAGATATCGACTACAATGAGCAGTTCTTC | CASSPDIDYNEQFF
NA | TRBJ2-7 | NA | TRBV28 | TGTGCCAGCAACACGGAGAGCTCCTACGAGCAGTACTTC | CASNTESSYEQYF